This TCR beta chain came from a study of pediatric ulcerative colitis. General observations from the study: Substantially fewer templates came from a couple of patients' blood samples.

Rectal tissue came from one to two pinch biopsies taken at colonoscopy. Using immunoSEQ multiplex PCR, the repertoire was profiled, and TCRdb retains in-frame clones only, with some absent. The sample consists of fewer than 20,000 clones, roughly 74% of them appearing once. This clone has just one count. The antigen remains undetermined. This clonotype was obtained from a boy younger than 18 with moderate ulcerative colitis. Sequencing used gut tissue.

In DNA form, the CDR3 reads TGTGCCAGTAGTACTGTTGGGGCCCCGGAGACCCAGTACTTC. This gives the protein CASSTVGAPETQYF. V is TRBV19 and J is TRBJ2-5; D may be TRBD1 (5 bases). This CDR3 region has 14 residues. Looked up from germline, CDR1 is LNHDA and CDR2 is SQIVND (reference sequence). Trimming took off 4 bases at V and 5 bases at J, with 14 bases between the two ends.